Below are 17 T cell receptor beta chains sequenced from a single sample in a study of OX40 agonist ivuxolimab in advanced cancers. Using immunoSEQ multiplex PCR, the repertoire was profiled, and TCRdb retains in-frame clones only, with some absent. The table records 65,000 to 85,000 clones, about 88% of them present only once. The sample in question was CD4+ or CD8+ T cells sorted from blood, obtained in a trial of the OX40 agonist ivuxolimab. All receptors come from an adult with an advanced solid tumor such as melanoma, head and neck, liver or kidney cancer.

The chain combines TRBV5-4 with TRBJ2-7; TRBD1 might be the D (5 bases). V was clipped by 4 bases and J by 6 bases, with 23 bases between them. This CDR3 has 16 residues. Germline V gene sequence: CDR1 SGHNT, CDR2 YYREEE (reference sequence). CDR3 in amino acids: CASSTPNYGLDSEQYF. As DNA, the CDR3 is TGTGCCAGCAGCACTCCCAATTATGGCCTAGACAGCGAGCAGTACTTC. Full variable domain (outside the CDR3, taken from reference TRBV5-4 and TRBJ2-7): ETGVTQSPTHLIKTRGQQVTLRCSSQSGHNTVSWYQQALGQGPQFIFQYYREEENGRGNFPPRFSGLQFPNYSSELNVNALELDDSALYLCASSTPNYGLDSEQYFGPGTRLTVT.

The chain is built from TRBV28 and TRBJ1-5; D call uncertain. V lost 6 bases and J 0 bases, leaving 12 bases between the germline ends. Per the germline V gene, CDR1 is MDHEN and CDR2 is SYDVKM. This CDR3 region has 15 residues. In DNA, the CDR3 is TGTGCCAGCAGAATCGGAGTGATTAGCAATCAGCCCCAGCATTTT. This sequence encodes CASRIGVISNQPQHF.

V is TRBV27 and J is TRBJ2-5; 8 bases fit TRBD1. Germline V CDR1 and CDR2: MNHEY, SMNVEV (reference sequence). The CDR3 sequence is 14 residues long. Trimming removed 5 bases from V and 2 bases from J; junction bases left unmatched: 4. Here the CDR3 reads CASSPWDRQETQYF. CDR3 DNA sequence: TGTGCCAGCAGTCCATGGGACAGGCAAGAGACCCAGTACTTC.

The chain recombines TRBV19 with TRBJ1-2; tentative D call: TRBD1 (5 bases). In germline, CDR1 is LNHDA, CDR2 SQIVND (reference sequence). Trimming removed 6 bases from V and 4 bases from J, with 9 bases in between. This CDR3 comprises 12 residues. The chain's CDR3 is CASRGDGYGYTF. The DNA of the CDR3 is TGTGCCAGTAGGGGGGACGGCTATGGCTACACCTTC.

V usage is TRBV10-3 and J usage is TRBJ1-2, with 7 bases aligning to TRBD1. V gave up 2 bases and J gave up 2 bases; unmatched junction bases: 11. Germline V gene data show CDR1 as ENHRY and CDR2 as SYGVKD. This CDR3 is built from 17 residues. This chain's CDR3 is CAISERSGGGGNYGYTF. CDR3 bases: TGTGCCATCAGTGAGAGGTCAGGAGGGGGCGGGAACTATGGCTACACCTTC.

The V call is TRBV11-2, the J call TRBJ1-4, with D perhaps TRBD1 (6 bases). The CDR3 extends over 11 amino acids. With 5 bases removed from V and 12 bases from J, the gap between germline ends came to 10 bases. From germline, CDR1 is SGHAT and CDR2 FQNNGV. The CDR3 DNA is TGTGCCAGCAGCGACAACAGGGAACTGTTTTTT. Translated, it gives CASSDNRELFF.

This sequence joins TRBV30 and TRBJ2-5; no reliable D call. The germline V and J ends were trimmed by 2 bases and 5 bases, with 12 bases remaining between them. This CDR3 comprises 13 residues. Germline lookup yields CDR1 GTSNPN and CDR2 SVGIG (reference sequence). The CDR3 loop reads CAWSFSLTETQYF. CDR3 nucleotide sequence: TGTGCCTGGAGTTTTTCCCTTACGGAGACCCAGTACTTC. The variable domain in full, with the rest retrieved from reference TRBV30 and TRBJ2-5, is SQTIHQWPATLVQPVGSPLSLECTVEGTSNPNLYWYRQAAGRGLQLLFYSVGIGQISSEVPQNLSASRPQDRQFILSSKKLLLSDSGFYLCAWSFSLTETQYFGPGTRLLVL.

This clone was recorded only once. The chain couples TRBV7-2 to TRBJ2-3; D possibly corresponds to TRBD2 (7 bases). V lost 5 bases, J lost 2 bases, and 14 bases lay in between. CDR1 is SGHTA, CDR2 FQGNSA, per germline. The CDR3 contains 15 residues. The CDR3 sequence: CASSPLAGATDTQYF. CDR3 nucleotide sequence: TGTGCCAGCAGCCCTCTGGCGGGGGCCACAGATACGCAGTATTTT.

The rearrangement uses TRBV7-2 and TRBJ1-1, with 10 bases aligning to TRBD1. Germline-derived CDR1 and CDR2 are SGHTA and FQGNSA. The CDR3 spans 14 residues. The trim removed 6 bases at V and 4 bases at J, leaving 5 bases unmatched. The DNA for the CDR3 is TGTGCCAGCAGAGCGTGGACAGGGGGCACTGAAGCTTTCTTT. Its translation is CASRAWTGGTEAFF.

The CDR3 loop reads CAWSVLGGIEEKLFF. CDR3 nucleotides: TGTGCCTGGAGTGTCTTGGGGGGGATAGAAGAAAAACTGTTTTTT. The chain links TRBV30 to TRBJ1-4; the D gene is possibly TRBD1 (5 bases). The CDR3 length is 15 residues. V was trimmed by 0 bases and J by 8 bases, leaving 16 bases between them. Germline loops: CDR1 GTSNPN, CDR2 SVGIG (reference sequence).

This clone was seen a single time. This chain joins TRBV11-2 and TRBJ1-1; unclear D gene. V was shortened by 0 bases and J by 1 base, with 6 bases between the two germline ends. This CDR3 spans 14 amino acids. Looked up from germline, CDR1 is SGHAT and CDR2 is FQNNGV. CDR3 loop: CASSLDWANTEAFF. CDR3 coding DNA: TGTGCCAGCAGCTTAGATTGGGCGAACACTGAAGCTTTCTTT. The variable domain in full, with the rest retrieved from reference TRBV11-2 and TRBJ1-1, is EAGVAQSPRYKIIEKRQSVAFWCNPISGHATLYWYQQILGQGPKLLIQFQNNGVVDDSQLPKDRFSAERLKGVDSTLKIQPAKLEDSAVYLCASSLDWANTEAFFGQGTRLTVV.

The chain recombines TRBV4-2 with TRBJ1-1; D is possibly TRBD1 (5 bases). V shed 1 base and J shed 0 bases, with 12 bases lying between them. The germline gives CDR1 LGHNA, CDR2 YNFKEQ. CDR3 length: 16 amino acids. CDR3 sequence: CASSQAQGSMNTEAFF. In DNA form, the CDR3 reads TGTGCCAGCAGCCAAGCCCAGGGAAGCATGAACACTGAAGCTTTCTTT.

This sequence joins TRBV4-1 and TRBJ2-7, with 8 nucleotides matching TRBD2. This CDR3 has 17 amino acids. CDR1 is MGHRA and CDR2 is YSYEKL in the germline V gene. Germline trimming cut 4 bases from V and 0 bases from J; bases unmatched to any gene: 11. The CDR3 loop reads CASSLRRTSSSSYEQYF. The CDR3 coding sequence is TGCGCCAGCAGCCTCCGGAGGACTAGCTCTAGCTCCTACGAGCAGTACTTC.

This clone was counted a single time. V usage is TRBV7-9 and J usage is TRBJ2-2, with 9 bases fitting TRBD2. This CDR3 is built from 18 residues. Germline-derived CDR1 and CDR2 are SEHNR and FQNEAQ (reference sequence). Trimming took 3 bases from V and 5 from J; bases not matched to a gene: 13. The DNA for the CDR3 is TGTGCCAGCAGCTTCGAGCGGCTAGCGGGATCAGGGACCGGGGAGCTGTTTTTT. This encodes CASSFERLAGSGTGELFF.

The chain carries TRBV4-3 and TRBJ1-2; 10 bases match TRBD1. In germline, CDR1 is LGHNA, CDR2 YSLEER. The ends lost 0 bases at V and 8 bases at J; junction bases unmatched: 6. The CDR3 is made up of 15 amino acids. For the CDR3, the DNA is TGCGCCAGCAGCCAAGACTTCGGGGACAGGGGAGGCTACACCTTC. Its translation: CASSQDFGDRGGYTF.

This clone was seen a handful of times. In DNA, the CDR3 is TGTGCCTCGACAGGGAATTTGTATGGCTACACCTTC. Residues: CASTGNLYGYTF. This sequence joins TRBV30 and TRBJ1-2; 7 nucleotides agree with TRBD1. J gave up 5 bases and V 7 bases, and 7 bases lay outside the gene matches. The germline gives CDR1 GTSNPN, CDR2 SVGIG (reference sequence). The CDR3 sequence is 12 residues long. The entire variable domain, with the rest obtained from reference TRBV30 and TRBJ1-2, is as follows: SQTIHQWPATLVQPVGSPLSLECTVEGTSNPNLYWYRQAAGRGLQLLFYSVGIGQISSEVPQNLSASRPQDRQFILSSKKLLLSDSGFYLCASTGNLYGYTFGSGTRLTVV.

This chain connects TRBV7-6 to TRBJ2-2; D ambiguous. The CDR3 is 16 amino acids. Germline assignment: CDR1 SGHVS and CDR2 FNYEAQ. Trimming took off 2 bases at V and 0 bases at J, with 10 bases between the two ends. CDR3 protein: CASSLRVSPNTGELFF. For the CDR3, the DNA is TGTGCCAGCAGCTTACGGGTCTCTCCGAACACCGGGGAGCTGTTTTTT.